This T cell receptor beta chain was retrieved from a study of shared clonotypes between healthy human individuals. Study-level points and caveats: The expectation was that sequencing depth would affect clonotype sharing among donors.

The V gene's germline CDR1 is MNHEY and CDR2 SMNVEV (reference sequence). The CDR3 consists of 15 residues. The J segment lost 5 bases and the V segment lost 8 bases, leaving 9 bases of the junction unmatched. The assay was immunoSEQ multiplex PCR, and TCRdb's table has in-frame clones only and misses some. There are over a million clones in the sample; approximately 96% occur only once, and roughly 1.1% lies in the top ten. On this clone itself: Its cognate antigen is unknown.

CD4+ cells yielded CD45RA+ naive and CD45RA-negative memory subsets. This sequence was found in a young man in good health. The V call is TRBV27, the J call TRBJ2-2, with 9 bases aligning to TRBD2. Material for sequencing was naive CD4+ T cells sorted from blood. Subset specified: CD45RA+ positively selected. The CDR3 is CASRPIAGATGELFF. The CDR3 nucleotides are TGTGCCAGCCGACCAATAGCGGGAGCGACCGGGGAGCTGTTTTTT.